A selection of T cell receptor beta chains follows, all from one sample in a study of blood T cell repertoires in COVID-19. Clones were read by immunoSEQ multiplex PCR, and TCRdb kept only the in-frame ones, dropping some. The table includes roughly 40,000 clones, approximately 85% detected once. Sequences were obtained from peripheral blood. All receptors derive from a woman at least 80 years old with acute or convalescent COVID-19. The CDR3 runs from the conserved cysteine through the conserved F or W. The size entry is marked missing in some rows and otherwise reads once, few, many or a size class.

v_call	clone_size	j_call	cdr3_aa
TRBV3-1/TRBV3-2	.	TRBJ2-5	CASSQDFKTQYF
TRBV4-2	.	TRBJ2-1	CASSQDLRQNNEQFF
TRBV2	.	TRBJ2-2	CASSADSSFTGELFF
TRBV14	few	TRBJ2-2	CASSQVRGPNTGELFF
TRBV2	few	TRBJ1-1	CASSASGTGDTEAFF
TRBV2	.	TRBJ2-2	CASSEGAGLDGELFF
TRBV5-1	.	TRBJ1-4	CASSDRAGGEKLFF
TRBV16	.	TRBJ2-3	CASSPDRGAQYF
TRBV13	.	TRBJ2-1	CASSPRPGTSGLGNQFF
TRBV30	once	TRBJ1-3	CAWSPRGQISGNTIYF
TRBV6-5	once	TRBJ1-1	CASSLISTDEAFF
TRBV28	.	TRBJ2-7	CASSPSGTSGRAGYEQYF
TRBV6-5	.	TRBJ1-1	CASRRTHSNTEAFF
TRBV3-1/TRBV3-2	.	TRBJ1-6	CASSQVSQNSPLHF
TRBV11-2	.	TRBJ2-1	CASSRQGRDEQFF
TRBV4-2	.	TRBJ2-5	CASSQAVTGPRFQETQYF
TRBV15	.	TRBJ2-5	CATSTSTRETQYF
TRBV10-3	.	TRBJ2-3	CATLAGGTDTQYF
TRBV5-6	.	TRBJ2-7	CASSVRDRGLYEQYF
TRBV27	.	TRBJ2-1	CASSRYNEQFF
TRBV24-1	.	TRBJ2-3	CATSDSGLAGTDTQYF
TRBV5-1	.	TRBJ2-1	CASSREGEQFF
TRBV18	.	TRBJ2-7	CASSPPITERGSNEQYF